The 8 T cell receptor beta chains below come from one sample, sequenced in a study of blood T cell repertoires in COVID-19. The method was immunoSEQ multiplex PCR; TCRdb's version includes in-frame clones alone and lacks a portion of them. The sample records around 300,000 clones, roughly 86% being singletons. Sequencing was performed on PBMCs or T cells enriched from blood (not recorded which). The receptor source for this set is a woman aged 55-75 years who had recovered from COVID-19.

V usage is TRBV3-1 (or the pseudogene TRBV3-2) and J usage is TRBJ2-1; 8 nucleotides agree with TRBD1. Trimming at V came to 1 base and at J to 9 bases, leaving 8 bases not matched to a gene. Germline CDR1 is LGHDT and CDR2 is YNNKEL (reference sequence). This CDR3 is 15 amino acids long. For the CDR3, the DNA is TGTGCCAGCAGCCAAGCGGCAGGGGGCTATGGTGAGCAGTTCTTC. It codes for CASSQAAGGYGEQFF.

V gene TRBV28 combines with J gene TRBJ1-2; D not resolved. The V gene's germline CDR1 is MDHEN and CDR2 SYDVKM. Between the trimmed V and J ends, which lost 10 bases and 0 bases, there was a span of 18 bases. The CDR3 has 15 amino acids. The CDR3 protein is CAIPNPPPANYGYTF. In nucleotides, the CDR3 is TGTGCCATACCTAATCCCCCGCCGGCTAACTATGGCTACACCTTC.

This clone was picked up one time. V and J are TRBV2 and TRBJ1-1; D not certain. Between the trimmed V and J ends, which lost 4 bases and 9 bases, there was a span of 9 bases. Germline CDR1 and CDR2: SNHLY and FYNNEI. CDR3 length equals 11 residues. CDR3 region: CASSGEIQAFF. The CDR3 region has the DNA TGTGCCAGCAGTGGCGAAATTCAAGCTTTCTTT.

The chain has TRBV12-3 or TRBV12-4 and TRBJ1-1; 7 bases align to TRBD1. The CDR3 extends over 13 amino acids. With 5 bases clipped from V and 3 bases from J, the junction kept 3 bases outside the gene matches. This chain's CDR3 is CASSEQGHTEAFF. CDR3 sequence (DNA): TGTGCCAGCAGTGAACAGGGGCACACTGAAGCTTTCTTT.

In this sample, this clone turned up a few times. The chain recombines TRBV7-8 with TRBJ1-5; D is unresolved. The CDR3 sequence is 12 residues long. V shed 2 bases and J shed 9 bases, with 8 bases lying between them. Germline CDR1 is SGHVS and CDR2 is FQNEAQ. DNA for the CDR3: TGTGCCAGCAGCTTACCCCCTCGGCCCCAGCATTTT. Translated, it gives CASSLPPRPQHF.

This clone was counted a single time. The chain links TRBV28 to TRBJ1-1; 8 nucleotides line up with TRBD1. The CDR3 sequence is 17 residues long. CDR1 is MDHEN, CDR2 SYDVKM, per germline. The V gene end was trimmed by 3 bases and the J gene end by 1 base; junction bases not matched to a gene: 10. The CDR3 sequence: CASSFAGTGGWNTEAFF. The CDR3 DNA follows: TGTGCCAGCAGTTTTGCCGGGACAGGAGGTTGGAACACTGAAGCTTTCTTT.

The chain couples TRBV3-1 (or the pseudogene TRBV3-2) to TRBJ1-3; D is unresolved. This CDR3 comprises 14 residues. V shed 5 bases and J shed 2 bases, with 10 bases lying between them. Germline-derived CDR1 and CDR2 are LGHDT and YNNKEL (reference sequence). CDR3 DNA: TGTGCCAGCAGCGGAGGTAGGGCTGGAAACACCATATATTTT. Its protein is CASSGGRAGNTIYF.

The chain recombines TRBV5-1 with TRBJ1-4; 11 bases are shared with TRBD1. From germline, CDR1 is SGHRS and CDR2 YFSETQ. Trimming at V came to 4 bases and at J to 7 bases, leaving 6 bases not matched to a gene. This CDR3 contains 15 residues. In DNA, the CDR3 is TGCGCCAGCAGCCTGGACGGGACAGGGGGTGAAAAACTGTTTTTT. This encodes CASSLDGTGGEKLFF.